Listed here is a single T cell receptor beta chain. These data originate in a study of cytomegalovirus exposure and HLA in healthy donors. Amplification used 60 Vbeta primers and 13 Jbeta primers. TCRdb's table, derived via immunoSEQ multiplex PCR, lists solely in-frame clones and lacks some. The table lists around 60,000 clones. With 1 base clipped from V and 3 bases from J, the junction kept 9 bases outside the gene matches. The CDR3 has 17 residues. Germline-derived CDR1 and CDR2 are MNHNS and SASEGT. Sample: PBMCs. This clonotype originated in a man younger than 40 in good health and CMV-seropositive. V usage is TRBV6-1 and J usage is TRBJ2-7, with TRBD1 identical over 10 bases. CDR3 residues: CASSEVPLRDRGYEQYF. CDR3 DNA sequence: TGTGCCAGCAGTGAAGTCCCCCTTAGGGACAGGGGCTACGAGCAGTACTTC.